This T cell receptor beta chain originates from a study of CD4 T cells in relation to SARS-CoV-2 and coronaviruses. The wider study: TCR beta CDR3s were sequenced after approximately 9-day antigen culture of PBMCs.

The table came from immunoSEQ multiplex PCR; TCRdb's copy has only in-frame clones and leaves some out. The table includes 18,000 or so clones, about 72% detected once. V shed 0 bases and J shed 1 base, with 10 bases lying between them. This CDR3 spans 16 amino acids. CDR1 and CDR2 from the germline V gene are KGHDR and SFDVKD. CD4+ T cells from unexposed donors were obtained before the COVID-19 pandemic (2011-2018). The cells were cultured for about ten days before CD4+ T cells were isolated. A word on this clone: The antigen remains unidentified.

V and J are TRBV24-1 and TRBJ2-3, with D uncertain. The sequenced material came from CD4+ T cells from PBMCs, cultured in vitro. The TCR was taken from a human donor in good health. The CDR3 is CATSDLKFGGTDTQYF. Written as DNA, the CDR3 is TGTGCCACCAGTGATTTGAAGTTTGGCGGCACAGATACGCAGTATTTT.